Listed below are T cell receptor beta chains from one sample, sequenced in a study of cytomegalovirus exposure and HLA in healthy donors. The assay was immunoSEQ multiplex PCR, and TCRdb's table has in-frame clones only and misses some. The sample holds around 250,000 clones; roughly 90% are singletons and the top ten take roughly 0.38%. Sequenced input: PBMCs. The receptor set was obtained from a woman aged 18-29 years in good health and CMV-seronegative. CDR3s leave out the opening cysteine and the closing phenylalanine or tryptophan. The D gene is left open where the match is weak.

D gene,V gene,CDR3 protein
.,TRBV7-8,ASSLGGGESDNYGYT
TRBD1,TRBV27,ASTPKPQGAYNEQF
.,TRBV4-1,ASSQQQGYEQY
.,TRBV29-1,SVLQGLPEAF
TRBD2,TRBV11-2,ASSLGSGVTRTQY
.,TRBV5-6,ASSSTDLEGANVLT
TRBD1,TRBV27,ASSPLTGVTDTQY
TRBD1,TRBV7-9,ASSLTPGQAAEAF
.,TRBV27,ASSSIPETEAF
.,TRBV10-3,AISESIENYGYT
.,TRBV30,AWRKGVVEN
TRBD2,TRBV27,ASSWRGEDTQY
TRBD1,TRBV10-1,ASSTTGWSSPLH
.,TRBV5-1,ASSLAPSGGPNTGELF
TRBD2,TRBV7-2,ASSSRGASTDTQY
TRBD2,TRBV5-1,ASSLAGGPSYEQF
TRBD2,TRBV5-4,ASSLRVAGTGELF
.,TRBV28,ASSLPGLIGANVLT
TRBD1,TRBV6-5,ASSYGTGAGNYGYT
.,TRBV4-1,ASSPLNQETQY
TRBD1,TRBV6-5,ASSYDRGPTYGYT
.,TRBV7-9,ASSLLDSSGELF
TRBD2,TRBV2,ASKFGTSGGETQY
TRBD2,TRBV5-1,ASSLQAGGTGELF
TRBD1,TRBV27,ASSYTGGSWYGYT
.,TRBV6-5,ASSPTHGEQY
.,TRBV6-5,ASRTPLQGLYGYT
TRBD2,TRBV7-6,ASSLTGTTYNEQF
.,TRBV5-1,ASSGDNLNTEAF
TRBD1,TRBV18,ASSPNGQGAKNIQY
.,TRBV28,ASTSGINSPLH
TRBD2,TRBV29-1,SVEGGWTDTQY
TRBD1,TRBV4-2,ASSQGQGISSGANVLT
.,TRBV7-3,ASSLGLGLHTGELF
TRBD2,TRBV28,ASSFLGSSGGTSSTDTQY
.,TRBV18,ASSPGDPLSGANVLT
.,TRBV5-4,ALQGGPADTQY
.,TRBV2,ASSRQNTGYEQY